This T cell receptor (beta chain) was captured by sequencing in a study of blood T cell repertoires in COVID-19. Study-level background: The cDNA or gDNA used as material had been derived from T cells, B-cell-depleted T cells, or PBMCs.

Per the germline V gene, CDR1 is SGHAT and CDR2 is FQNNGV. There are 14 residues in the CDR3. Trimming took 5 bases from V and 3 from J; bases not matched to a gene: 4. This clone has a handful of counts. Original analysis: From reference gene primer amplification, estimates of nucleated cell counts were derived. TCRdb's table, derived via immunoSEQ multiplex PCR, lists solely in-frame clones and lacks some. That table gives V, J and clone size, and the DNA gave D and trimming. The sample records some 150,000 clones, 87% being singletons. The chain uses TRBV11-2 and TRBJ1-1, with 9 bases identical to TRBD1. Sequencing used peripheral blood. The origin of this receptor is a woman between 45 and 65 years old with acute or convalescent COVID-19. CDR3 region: CASSPGQGYTEAFF. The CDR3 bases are TGTGCCAGCAGCCCGGGACAGGGTTACACTGAAGCTTTCTTT.